This T cell receptor beta chain was recorded in a study of T cell changes during pregnancy in multiple sclerosis. Some clones are missing from TCRdb's copy, which holds only in-frame ones; the method was immunoSEQ multiplex PCR. The sample lists around 10,000 clones, more than 80% seen once, with roughly 17% in the top ten. This TCR came from a female donor in good health, enrolled as a control in a pregnancy study. Material: CD8+ T cells from peripheral blood mononuclear cells, obtained in the third trimester of pregnancy.

This CDR3 reads CASSLGQEIDEQFF. The CDR3 coding sequence is TGTGCCAGCAGCTTAGGACAGGAAATCGATGAGCAGTTCTTC. This chain joins TRBV9 and TRBJ2-1, with 7 positions matching TRBD1. The ends lost 4 bases at V and 8 bases at J; junction bases unmatched: 9. Germline values: CDR1 SGDLS, CDR2 YYNGEE. The CDR3 is made up of 14 amino acids.